This T cell receptor beta chain was retrieved from a study of blood T cell repertoires in COVID-19. About the research overall: Samples came from the United States, Italy and Spain, spanning acute and convalescent COVID-19. From T cells, B-cell-depleted T cells, or PBMCs came the material, which was cDNA or gDNA.

Study processing details: Estimates of nucleated cell counts were drawn from the amplification of reference gene primers. Generated by immunoSEQ multiplex PCR, the TCRdb table keeps only in-frame clones and is missing some. Clone size and V and J calls were adopted from that table, with D and trimming inferred from the DNA. The sample records hundreds of thousands of clones, approximately 80% being singletons. This clone has a single count. The receptor comes from a woman aged 80 or older with acute or convalescent COVID-19. Specimen: peripheral blood.

CDR3 loop: CASSLEGVPQPQHF. The CDR3 coding sequence is TGTGCCAGCAGCTTAGAAGGGGTCCCTCAGCCCCAGCATTTT. The V and J genes are TRBV7-9 and TRBJ1-5; D is possibly TRBD1 (5 bases). The V end was cut by 1 base, the J end by 6 bases, with 10 bases between. The CDR3 is made up of 14 amino acids. From germline, CDR1 is SEHNR and CDR2 FQNEAQ (reference sequence).